The 8 T cell receptor beta chains presented below share a single source sample, sequenced in a study of cytomegalovirus exposure and HLA in healthy donors. Primers included in the PCR were 60 Vbeta and 13 Jbeta primers. Clones were sequenced by immunoSEQ multiplex PCR, and TCRdb holds only the in-frame ones, with some missing. Altogether approximately 150,000 clones are present, more than 65% being singletons, with the ten largest covering approximately 1.2%. Material: PBMCs. These receptors all stem from a man aged 25-45 years in good health and CMV-seronegative.

This rearrangement joins TRBV28 to TRBJ2-7, with TRBD1 matching over 10 bases. V was pared by 3 bases and J by 2 bases, with 7 bases of the junction left unmatched. This CDR3 region has 16 residues. Per the germline V gene, CDR1 is MDHEN and CDR2 is SYDVKM. The CDR3 region is CASSLSPGQGPYEQYF. DNA for the CDR3: TGTGCCAGCAGTTTGTCCCCGGGACAGGGGCCCTACGAGCAGTACTTC.

The CDR3 loop reads CASSPRDHVALGDSFF. Here the CDR3 DNA reads TGTGCCAGCTCACCACGTGACCATGTGGCCTTGGGAGACTCGTTCTTC. This chain joins TRBV18 and TRBJ2-1, with a possible D match to TRBD2 (5 bases). CDR3 length equals 16 residues. V lost 1 base, J lost 15 bases, and 25 bases lay in between. The germline V gene has CDR1 KGHSH and CDR2 LQKENI.

The J gene is TRBJ1-1, the V gene TRBV30; D remains ambiguous. The CDR3 sequence is 13 residues long. Germline CDR1 and CDR2: GTSNPN and SVGIG (reference sequence). The V end lost 6 bases, the J end lost 1 base, and 12 bases lay between the germline ends. DNA for the CDR3: TGTGCCTGTTCTCCACCGGGGAACACTGAAGCTTTCTTT. Amino acids: CACSPPGNTEAFF. The full variable domain, in which reference TRBV30 and TRBJ1-1 provide the parts outside the CDR3, is SQTIHQWPATLVQPVGSPLSLECTVEGTSNPNLYWYRQAAGRGLQLLFYSVGIGQISSEVPQNLSASRPQDRQFILSSKKLLLSDSGFYLCACSPPGNTEAFFGQGTRLTVV.

The V and J genes are TRBV7-9 and TRBJ2-7; 10 positions agree with TRBD2. Germline trimming cut 2 bases from V and 7 bases from J; bases unmatched to any gene: 11. Germline V CDR1 and CDR2: SEHNR, FQNEAQ (reference sequence). CDR3 length equals 16 residues. CDR3 in amino acids: CASSLSPLAGVEEQYF. CDR3 coding DNA: TGTGCCAGCAGCTTATCCCCGCTAGCGGGAGTTGAGGAGCAGTACTTC. The complete variable domain, with remaining parts taken from reference TRBV7-9 and TRBJ2-7, reads DTGVSQNPRHKITKRGQNVTFRCDPISEHNRLYWYRQTLGQGPEFLTYFQNEAQLEKSRLLSDRFSAERPKGSFSTLEIQRTEQGDSAMYLCASSLSPLAGVEEQYFGPGTRLTVT.

The genes are TRBV5-4 and TRBJ2-5; TRBD1 is a possible D gene (6 bases). CDR3 length equals 15 residues. From germline, CDR1 is SGHNT and CDR2 YYREEE (reference sequence). Trimming cost V 3 bases and J 4 bases, with 16 bases left between them. The CDR3 DNA is TGTGCCAGCAGCTCAGGGGTCGAGGGTTCAGAGACCCAGTACTTC. It specifies CASSSGVEGSETQYF.

The CDR3 protein is CAWSRGTTRTYEQYF. Written as DNA, the CDR3 is TGTGCCTGGAGTCGAGGGACAACCCGAACCTACGAGCAGTACTTC. This chain uses TRBV30 with TRBJ2-7, with D perhaps matching TRBD1 (6 bases). This CDR3 contains 15 residues. Trimming took 2 bases from V and 2 from J, leaving 16 bases between them. CDR1 GTSNPN and CDR2 SVGIG come from the germline V gene (reference sequence).

This chain links TRBV18 with TRBJ2-5; 7 bases align to TRBD2. The CDR3 runs 15 residues. V shed 3 bases and J 4 bases; nucleotides not matched to a gene: 8. Per germline, CDR1 KGHSH and CDR2 LQKENI. The chain's CDR3 is CASSPMTSFPETQYF. CDR3 nucleotide sequence: TGTGCCAGCTCACCGATGACTAGCTTCCCAGAGACCCAGTACTTC.

The J gene is TRBJ2-3, the V gene TRBV27, with TRBD1 matching over 7 bases. Germline CDR1 is MNHEY and CDR2 is SMNVEV (reference sequence). V dropped 3 bases and J dropped 6; count of bases not matched to a gene: 9. This CDR3 contains 15 residues. The chain's CDR3 is CASSFQGVWADTQYF. CDR3 bases: TGTGCCAGCAGTTTTCAGGGGGTTTGGGCGGATACGCAGTATTTT.